The sequence of this TCR beta chain was determined in a study of T cells after yellow fever vaccination. This clonotype has only a few counts. The J segment lost 10 bases and the V segment lost 4 bases, leaving 7 bases of the junction unmatched. Looked up from germline, CDR1 is SGHRS and CDR2 is YFSETQ. There are 13 residues in the CDR3. TCRdb re-derived calls from the 5' RACE reads in MiXCR, one entry per CDR3 protein. Of 400,000 to 450,000 distinct CDR3 sequences detected, around a sixth appear once; the ten largest clones hold about a sixth. The chain carries TRBV5-1 and TRBJ2-1; 8 positions match TRBD2. This TCR came from a man aged 18 to 35 who received the YFV17D yellow fever vaccine. The sequencing used PBMCs, collected before the yellow fever booster vaccination. The CDR3 here is CASSPPAGVEQFF. CDR3 in DNA: TGCGCCAGCAGCCCCCCAGCGGGGGTCGAGCAGTTCTTC.